The T cell receptor (beta chain) described here comes from a study of post-analysis software for immune sequencing data. cDNA libraries for TCR beta contained unique molecular identifiers. TCRdb ran MiXCR on the PCR reads and lists one entry per CDR3 protein. Seen here are about 770,000 distinct CDR3 sequences, just over 45% observed once, and the top ten hold 4.9%. In the case of this clonotype: The antigen is unknown.

Notes on the study in general: A few TRBV segments occurring more often in patients than controls included TRBV5-6, TRBV5-1 and TRBV20-1. Comparison with controls showed significantly lower normalized Chao1 diversity in multiple sclerosis patients. Strong co-clustering by F measure linked samples that shared a preparation batch.

The V gene's germline CDR1 is SGHTA and CDR2 FQGTGA. The V segment lost 5 bases and the J segment 4 bases; nucleotides outside the gene matches: 7. The CDR3 runs to 14 residues. Input material: blood. This sequence joins TRBV7-3 and TRBJ2-7, with 8 bases fitting TRBD2. The TCR comes from a girl under 18 with multiple sclerosis. The CDR3 bases are TGTGCCAGCAGCGAGTACGGGGGGGGTTACGAGCAGTACTTC. It encodes CASSEYGGGYEQYF.